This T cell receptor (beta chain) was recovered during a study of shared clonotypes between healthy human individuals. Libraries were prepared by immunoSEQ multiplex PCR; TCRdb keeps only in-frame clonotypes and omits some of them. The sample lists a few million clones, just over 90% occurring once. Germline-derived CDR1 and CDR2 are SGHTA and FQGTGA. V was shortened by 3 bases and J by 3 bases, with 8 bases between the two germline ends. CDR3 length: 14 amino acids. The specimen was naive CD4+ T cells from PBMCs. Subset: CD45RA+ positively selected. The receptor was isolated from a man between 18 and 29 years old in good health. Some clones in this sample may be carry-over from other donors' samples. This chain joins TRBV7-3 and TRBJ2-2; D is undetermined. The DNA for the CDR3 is TGTGCCAGCAGCTTGGCTAGGGACACCGGGGAGCTGTTTTTT. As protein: CASSLARDTGELFF. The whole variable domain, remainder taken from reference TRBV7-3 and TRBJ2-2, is GAGVSQTPSNKVTEKGKYVELRCDPISGHTALYWYRQSLGQGPEFLIYFQGTGAADDSGLPNDRFFAVRPEGSVSTLKIQRTERGDSAVYLCASSLARDTGELFFGEGSRLTVL.